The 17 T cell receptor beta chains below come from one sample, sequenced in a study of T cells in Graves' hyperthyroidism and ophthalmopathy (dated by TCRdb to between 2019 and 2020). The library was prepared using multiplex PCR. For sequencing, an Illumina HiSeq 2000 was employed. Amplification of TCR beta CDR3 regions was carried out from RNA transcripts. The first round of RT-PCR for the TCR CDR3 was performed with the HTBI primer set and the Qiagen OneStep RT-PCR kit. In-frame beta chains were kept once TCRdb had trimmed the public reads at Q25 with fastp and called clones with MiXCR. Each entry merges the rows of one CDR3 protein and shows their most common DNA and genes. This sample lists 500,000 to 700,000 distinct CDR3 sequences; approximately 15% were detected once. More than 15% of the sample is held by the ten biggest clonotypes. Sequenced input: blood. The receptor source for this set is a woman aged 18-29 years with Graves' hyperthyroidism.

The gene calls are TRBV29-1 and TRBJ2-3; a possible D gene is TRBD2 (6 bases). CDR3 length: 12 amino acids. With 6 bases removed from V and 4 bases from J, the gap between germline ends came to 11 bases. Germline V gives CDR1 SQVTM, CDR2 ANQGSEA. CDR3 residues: CSVMRGADTQYF. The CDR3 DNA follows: TGCAGCGTAATGCGGGGCGCAGATACGCAGTATTTT.

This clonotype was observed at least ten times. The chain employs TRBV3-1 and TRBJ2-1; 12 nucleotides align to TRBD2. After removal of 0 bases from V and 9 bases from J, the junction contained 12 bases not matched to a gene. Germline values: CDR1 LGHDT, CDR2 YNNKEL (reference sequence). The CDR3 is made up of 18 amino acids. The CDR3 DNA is TGTGCCAGCAGCCAAGAATACGGGCCTAGCGGGAGGGCTGGTGAGCAGTTCTTC. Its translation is CASSQEYGPSGRAGEQFF.

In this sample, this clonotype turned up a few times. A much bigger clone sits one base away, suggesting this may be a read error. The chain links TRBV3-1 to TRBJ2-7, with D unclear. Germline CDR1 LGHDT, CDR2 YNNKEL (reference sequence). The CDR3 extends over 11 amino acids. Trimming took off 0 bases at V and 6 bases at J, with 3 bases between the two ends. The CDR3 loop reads CASSQEFEQYF. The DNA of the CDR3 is TGTGCCAGCAGCCAAGAATTCGAGCAGTACTTC.

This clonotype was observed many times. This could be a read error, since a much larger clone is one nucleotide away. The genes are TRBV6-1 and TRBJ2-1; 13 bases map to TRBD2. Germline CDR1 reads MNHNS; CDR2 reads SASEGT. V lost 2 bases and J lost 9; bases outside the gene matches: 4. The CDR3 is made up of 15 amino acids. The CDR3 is CASSETSGGATEQFF. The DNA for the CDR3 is TGTGCCAGCAGTGAAACTAGCGGGGGGGCCACTGAGCAGTTCTTC.

The CDR3 is CASKDRNTEAFF. Here the CDR3 DNA reads TGTGCCAGCAAGGACAGAAACACTGAAGCTTTCTTT. The gene calls are TRBV6-2 or TRBV6-3 and TRBJ1-1; maybe TRBD1 (6 bases). Deletions cut 7 bases from V and 2 bases from J, with 8 bases between. Germline CDR1 MNHEY, CDR2 SVGEGT. The CDR3 is made up of 12 amino acids.

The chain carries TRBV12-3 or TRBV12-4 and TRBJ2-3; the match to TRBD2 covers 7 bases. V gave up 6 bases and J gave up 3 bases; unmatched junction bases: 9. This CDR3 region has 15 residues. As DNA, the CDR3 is TGTGCCAGCAGAGCGTGGAGCGGGGTGACAGATACGCAGTATTTT. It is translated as CASRAWSGVTDTQYF.

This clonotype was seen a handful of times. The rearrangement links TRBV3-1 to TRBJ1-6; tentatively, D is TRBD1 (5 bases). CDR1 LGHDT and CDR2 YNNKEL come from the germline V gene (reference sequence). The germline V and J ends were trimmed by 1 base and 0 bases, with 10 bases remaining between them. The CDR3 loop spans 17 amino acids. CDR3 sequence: CASSQGGAGSYNSPLHF. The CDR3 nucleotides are TGTGCCAGCAGCCAAGGAGGGGCGGGCTCCTATAATTCACCCCTCCACTTT.

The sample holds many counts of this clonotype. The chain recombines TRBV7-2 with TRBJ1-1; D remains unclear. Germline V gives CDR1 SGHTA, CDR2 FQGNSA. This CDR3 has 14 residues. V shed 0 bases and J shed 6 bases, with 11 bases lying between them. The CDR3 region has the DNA TGTGCCAGCAGCTTAGCAGGGCTAACAGCTGAAGCTTTCTTT. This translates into CASSLAGLTAEAFF.

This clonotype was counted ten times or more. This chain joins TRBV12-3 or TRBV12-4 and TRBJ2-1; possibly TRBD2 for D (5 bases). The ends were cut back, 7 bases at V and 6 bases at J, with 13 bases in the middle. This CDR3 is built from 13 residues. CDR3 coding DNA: TGTGCCAGCAACAACCTAGAGGGCAATGAGCAGTTCTTC. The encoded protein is CASNNLEGNEQFF.

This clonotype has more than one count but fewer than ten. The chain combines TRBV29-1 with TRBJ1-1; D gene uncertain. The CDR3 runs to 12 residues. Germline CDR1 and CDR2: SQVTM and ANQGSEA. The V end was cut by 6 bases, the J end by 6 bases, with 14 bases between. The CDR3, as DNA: TGCAGCGTCGGCGGACTGTCAGCTGAAGCTTTCTTT. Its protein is CSVGGLSAEAFF.

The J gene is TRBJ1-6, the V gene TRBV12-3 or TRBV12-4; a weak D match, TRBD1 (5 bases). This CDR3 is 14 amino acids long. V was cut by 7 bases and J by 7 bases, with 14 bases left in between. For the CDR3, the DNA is TGTGCCAGCACCCCTGCGGCAGGGAATTCACCCCTCCACTTT. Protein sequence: CASTPAAGNSPLHF.

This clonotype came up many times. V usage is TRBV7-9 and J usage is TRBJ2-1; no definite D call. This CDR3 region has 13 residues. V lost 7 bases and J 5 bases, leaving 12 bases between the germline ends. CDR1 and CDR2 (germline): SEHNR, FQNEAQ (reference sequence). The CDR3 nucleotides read TGTGCCAGCAACTCCGGGCCTAACAATGAGCAGTTCTTC. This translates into CASNSGPNNEQFF.

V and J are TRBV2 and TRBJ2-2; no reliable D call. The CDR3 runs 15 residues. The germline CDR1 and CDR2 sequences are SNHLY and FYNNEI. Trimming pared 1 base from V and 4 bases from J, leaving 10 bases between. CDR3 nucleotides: TGTGCCAGCAGTGAAGTCGGCAGTTTCACCGGGGAGCTGTTTTTT. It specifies CASSEVGSFTGELFF. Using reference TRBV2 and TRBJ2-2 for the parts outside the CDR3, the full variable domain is EPEVTQTPSHQVTQMGQEVILRCVPISNHLYFYWYRQILGQKVEFLVSFYNNEISEKSEIFDDQFSVERPDGSNFTLKIRSTKLEDSAMYFCASSEVGSFTGELFFGEGSRLTVL.

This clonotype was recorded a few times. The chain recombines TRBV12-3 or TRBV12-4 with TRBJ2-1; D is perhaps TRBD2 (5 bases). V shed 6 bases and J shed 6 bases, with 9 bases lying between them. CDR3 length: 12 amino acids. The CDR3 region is CASRTRVNEQFF. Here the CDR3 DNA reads TGTGCCAGCAGAACTAGGGTCAATGAGCAGTTCTTC.

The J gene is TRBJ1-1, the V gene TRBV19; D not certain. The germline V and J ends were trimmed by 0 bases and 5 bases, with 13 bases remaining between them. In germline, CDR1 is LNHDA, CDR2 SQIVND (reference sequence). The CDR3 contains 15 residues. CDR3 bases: TGTGCCAGTAGTATAGAAAAGGGCTGGTGGACTGAAGCTTTCTTT. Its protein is CASSIEKGWWTEAFF.

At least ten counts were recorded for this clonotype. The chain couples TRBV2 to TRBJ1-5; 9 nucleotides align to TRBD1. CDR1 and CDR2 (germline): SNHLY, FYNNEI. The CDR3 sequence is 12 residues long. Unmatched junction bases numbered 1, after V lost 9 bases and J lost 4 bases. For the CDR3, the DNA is TGTGCCAGTGGACAGGGGAATCAGCCCCAGCATTTT. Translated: CASGQGNQPQHF.

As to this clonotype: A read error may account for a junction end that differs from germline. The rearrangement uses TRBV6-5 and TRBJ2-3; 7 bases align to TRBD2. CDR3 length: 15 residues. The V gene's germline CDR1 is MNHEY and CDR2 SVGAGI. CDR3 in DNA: TGTGCCAGCAGTGACTCAGCGGGGATCACAGATACGCAGTATTTT. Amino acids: CASSDSAGITDTQYF.